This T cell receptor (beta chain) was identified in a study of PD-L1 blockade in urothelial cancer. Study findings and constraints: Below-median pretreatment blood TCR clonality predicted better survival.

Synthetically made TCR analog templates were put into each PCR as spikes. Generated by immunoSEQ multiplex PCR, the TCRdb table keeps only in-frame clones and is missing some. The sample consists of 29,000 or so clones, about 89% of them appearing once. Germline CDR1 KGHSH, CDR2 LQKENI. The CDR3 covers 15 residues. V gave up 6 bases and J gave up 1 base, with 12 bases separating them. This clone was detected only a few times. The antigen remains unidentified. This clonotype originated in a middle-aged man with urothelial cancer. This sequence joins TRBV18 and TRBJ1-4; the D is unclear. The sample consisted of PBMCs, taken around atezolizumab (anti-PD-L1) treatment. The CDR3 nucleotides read TGTGCCAGCTCTCGAAAGCCGGGAACTAATGAAAAACTGTTTTTT. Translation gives CASSRKPGTNEKLFF.